A single sample is the source of the 27 T cell receptor beta chains below, sequenced in a study of blood T cells in healthy people across ages. Then a second PCR, running about 7 to 11 cycles, was carried out with a sample-barcoded 5' primer and a J-beta primer mix. TCRdb fed the 5' RACE reads into MiXCR, producing one record per CDR3 protein. There are 1.5 million to 2 million distinct CDR3 sequences in the sample; roughly 28% occur only once, and 6.5% to 8.5% lies in the top ten. The sample taken for sequencing was blood. The receptors stem from a woman younger than 45 in good health.

This clonotype was recorded at least ten times. This chain uses TRBV7-2 with TRBJ2-5; 8 positions match TRBD2. Germline loops: CDR1 SGHTA, CDR2 FQGNSA. V dropped 2 bases and J dropped 7; count of bases not matched to a gene: 9. This CDR3 contains 15 residues. CDR3 in DNA: TGTGCCAGCAGCTTACCAGCGGGGGCCCTCGGGACCCAGTACTTC. Translating it yields CASSLPAGALGTQYF.

This clonotype was observed at least ten times. This sequence joins TRBV20-1 and TRBJ1-1, with 7 bases identical to TRBD1. The junction had 8 bases not matched to a gene; V was cut back by 6 bases and J by 4 bases. Germline V CDR1 and CDR2: DFQATT, SNEGSKA (reference sequence). CDR3 length equals 13 residues. This chain's CDR3 is CSATTGTGTEAFF. The CDR3 DNA reads as TGCAGTGCAACGACAGGGACCGGCACTGAAGCTTTCTTT.

V is TRBV19 and J is TRBJ2-1, with TRBD2 matching over 11 bases. Looked up from germline, CDR1 is LNHDA and CDR2 is SQIVND (reference sequence). J lost 7 bases, V lost 5 bases, and 7 bases had no gene match. CDR3 length: 15 amino acids. The CDR3 is CASSPTSGSWNEQFF. The DNA of the CDR3 is TGTGCCAGTAGTCCCACTAGCGGGAGTTGGAATGAGCAGTTCTTC.

Only a few counts were recorded for this clonotype. Relative to the germline gene, one junction end is altered; a read error may explain this. The chain joins TRBV20-1 to TRBJ1-5, with no clear D. This CDR3 is 15 amino acids long. The germline gives CDR1 DFQATT, CDR2 SNEGSKA (reference sequence). The CDR3 DNA reads TGCAATGCTAGAGGAGGGTACGCCTCCAATCAGCCCCAGCATTTT. As protein: CNARGGYASNQPQHF.

About this clonotype: A junction end diverges from the germline sequence, so it may reflect a read error. The chain carries TRBV5-4 and TRBJ2-7; tentative D call: TRBD2 (6 bases). The CDR3 sequence is 13 residues long. In germline, CDR1 is SGHNT, CDR2 YYREEE (reference sequence). The CDR3 loop is CASSLRDSYEHYF. The CDR3 coding sequence is TGTGCCAGCAGCTTACGGGACTCCTACGAGCACTACTTC.

Here the CDR3 reads CASSPRSQMNTEAFF. For the CDR3, the DNA is TGTGCCAGCAGCCCCCGGTCCCAAATGAACACTGAAGCTTTCTTT. This chain uses TRBV9 with TRBJ1-1; no reliable D call. CDR1 and CDR2 from the germline V gene are SGDLS and YYNGEE. Deletions cut 4 bases from V and 0 bases from J, with 13 bases between. The CDR3 has 15 amino acids.

The chain has TRBV9 and TRBJ2-2; TRBD1 is a possible D gene (5 bases). CDR3 length: 16 amino acids. V lost 3 bases, J lost 4 bases, and 16 bases lay in between. The germline V gene has CDR1 SGDLS and CDR2 YYNGEE. The CDR3 loop reads CASSANKGRATGELFF. The CDR3 DNA follows: TGTGCCAGCAGCGCAAACAAAGGCAGGGCCACCGGGGAGCTGTTTTTT.

The CDR3 region is CASSVFDRVEQFF. The CDR3 DNA reads as TGTGCCAGCAGTGTCTTCGACAGGGTCGAGCAGTTCTTC. J is TRBJ2-1 and V is TRBV2; 7 bases agree with TRBD1. Germline CDR1 is SNHLY and CDR2 is FYNNEI. The length of the CDR3 is 13 residues. The ends lost 4 bases at V and 10 bases at J; junction bases unmatched: 7.

This clonotype was counted a few times. The chain carries TRBV5-1 and TRBJ2-1, with D possibly being TRBD2 (5 bases). Trimming shortened V by 4 bases and J by 2 bases, and 19 bases separated the two germline ends. The CDR3 runs to 17 residues. Looked up from germline, CDR1 is SGHRS and CDR2 is YFSETQ. The CDR3 protein is CASSPPISAIPYNEQFF. The CDR3 region has the DNA TGCGCCAGCAGCCCTCCCATTAGCGCGATTCCCTACAATGAGCAGTTCTTC.

The chain employs TRBV3-1 and TRBJ1-3, with D perhaps matching TRBD1 (6 bases). The CDR3 loop spans 16 amino acids. With 2 bases removed from V and 0 bases from J, the gap between germline ends came to 11 bases. Germline V gene lookup returns CDR1 LGHDT and CDR2 YNNKEL (reference sequence). CDR3 residues: CASSQQRTDSGNTIYF. The CDR3 DNA is TGTGCCAGCAGCCAACAGCGGACAGACTCTGGAAACACCATATATTTT.

This chain connects TRBV3-1 to TRBJ2-1; maybe TRBD2 (6 bases). The germline gives CDR1 LGHDT, CDR2 YNNKEL (reference sequence). This CDR3 region has 15 residues. Trimming shortened V by 8 bases and J by 2 bases, and 16 bases separated the two germline ends. CDR3 DNA sequence: TGTGCCAGCCACGCGGGGCCCGATACCTACAATGAGCAGTTCTTC. Translation: CASHAGPDTYNEQFF.

This clonotype was recorded at least ten times. The CDR3 sequence: CSATLGGPDYEQYF. CDR3 nucleotides: TGCAGTGCTACCTTAGGGGGGCCGGACTACGAGCAGTACTTC. V and J are TRBV20-1 and TRBJ2-7; either TRBD1 or TRBD2 may fit D (6 bases each). The CDR3 runs 14 residues. Per germline, CDR1 DFQATT and CDR2 SNEGSKA (reference sequence). V was clipped by 4 bases and J by 3 bases, with 16 bases between them.

This clonotype has at least ten counts. The chain employs TRBV29-1 and TRBJ2-3, with TRBD1 identical over 8 bases. CDR1 and CDR2 from the germline V gene are SQVTM and ANQGSEA. V dropped 2 bases and J dropped 0; count of bases not matched to a gene: 10. This CDR3 spans 17 amino acids. The CDR3 DNA follows: TGCAGCGTTGAATTCTGGGCAGGGGGCGTTAGCACAGATACGCAGTATTTT. Its protein is CSVEFWAGGVSTDTQYF.

The chain uses TRBV28 and TRBJ2-2; weak D call: TRBD2 (7 bases). Trimming took off 2 bases at V and 3 bases at J, with 16 bases between the two ends. CDR3 size: 17 residues. Germline CDR1 and CDR2: MDHEN and SYDVKM. The CDR3 is CASSLRGARRHTGELFF. CDR3 DNA sequence: TGTGCCAGCAGTTTACGGGGGGCGCGCAGACACACCGGGGAGCTGTTTTTT. The complete variable domain, with remaining parts taken from reference TRBV28 and TRBJ2-2, reads DVKVTQSSRYLVKRTGEKVFLECVQDMDHENMFWYRQDPGLGLRLIYFSYDVKMKEKGDIPEGYSVSREKKERFSLILESASTNQTSMYLCASSLRGARRHTGELFFGEGSRLTVL.

The chain employs TRBV11-2 and TRBJ2-7; TRBD1 might be the D (5 bases). The CDR3 is made up of 15 amino acids. Trimming cost V 5 bases and J 0 bases, with 14 bases left between them. Germline-derived CDR1 and CDR2 are SGHAT and FQNNGV. In DNA, the CDR3 is TGTGCCAGCAGCGAGTTCGCCAGGGTCTCCTACGAGCAGTACTTC. Residues: CASSEFARVSYEQYF.

The V gene is TRBV18, the J gene TRBJ1-1; TRBD1 agrees at 8 bases. The V gene's germline CDR1 is KGHSH and CDR2 LQKENI. The CDR3 has 14 amino acids. The trim removed 3 bases at V and 7 bases at J, leaving 7 bases unmatched. CDR3 in DNA: TGTGCCAGCTCACCCCGGACAGGGCAGGTTGAAGCTTTCTTT. Protein: CASSPRTGQVEAFF.

The CDR3 loop is CASSPQGSSLGQFF. The CDR3 DNA sequence: TGTGCCAGCAGCCCCCAGGGGTCGAGCCTCGGGCAGTTCTTC. The rearrangement uses TRBV7-2 and TRBJ2-1; perhaps TRBD1 as D (6 bases). This CDR3 contains 14 residues. Germline values: CDR1 SGHTA, CDR2 FQGNSA. Trimming cost V 5 bases and J 12 bases, with 20 bases left between them.

The rearrangement links TRBV18 to TRBJ2-7, with D unclear. This CDR3 region has 14 residues. Germline-derived CDR1 and CDR2 are KGHSH and LQKENI. The germline V and J ends were trimmed by 2 bases and 3 bases, with 11 bases remaining between them. The CDR3 is CASSPSPNVYEQYF. The CDR3 bases are TGTGCCAGCTCACCATCCCCGAACGTCTACGAGCAGTACTTC.

This clonotype was observed a handful of times. V usage is TRBV29-1 and J usage is TRBJ1-4; weak D call: TRBD1 (5 bases). V was clipped by 2 bases and J by 7 bases, with 11 bases between them. Germline V gives CDR1 SQVTM, CDR2 ANQGSEA. The CDR3 totals 13 residues. The CDR3 coding sequence is TGCAGCGTTGAACTAGGGGAGGGTGAAAAACTGTTTTTT. Translation gives CSVELGEGEKLFF.

There are a few counts of this clonotype. The J gene is TRBJ2-1, the V gene TRBV7-6; weak D call: TRBD2 (6 bases). The length of the CDR3 is 16 residues. Germline CDR1 is SGHVS and CDR2 is FNYEAQ. V was trimmed by 5 bases and J by 2 bases, leaving 16 bases between them. The CDR3 reads CASSTRAASAYNEQFF. CDR3 DNA: TGTGCCAGCAGCACTAGGGCGGCTAGCGCCTACAATGAGCAGTTCTTC. The whole variable domain, filled in from reference TRBV7-6 and TRBJ2-1, reads GAGVSQSPRYKVTKRGQDVALRCDPISGHVSLYWYRQALGQGPEFLTYFNYEAQQDKSGLPNDRFSAERPEGSISTLTIQRTEQRDSAMYRCASSTRAASAYNEQFFGPGTRLTVL.

J is TRBJ2-5 and V is TRBV29-1, with D possibly matching TRBD2 (5 bases). V was cut by 6 bases and J by 5 bases, with 16 bases left in between. This CDR3 has 13 residues. Per the germline V gene, CDR1 is SQVTM and CDR2 is ANQGSEA. CDR3 protein: CSVPFGVGETQYF. The DNA of the CDR3 is TGCAGCGTGCCCTTCGGGGTTGGGGAGACCCAGTACTTC.

V gene TRBV27 combines with J gene TRBJ1-1, with D unclear. This CDR3 contains 14 residues. Deletions cut 0 bases from V and 6 bases from J, with 11 bases between. Germline values: CDR1 MNHEY, CDR2 SMNVEV (reference sequence). CDR3 sequence: CASSLSSGGSEAFF. CDR3 bases: TGTGCCAGCAGTTTATCGAGCGGCGGGTCTGAAGCTTTCTTT.

The chain carries TRBV12-5 and TRBJ2-4; 8 bases align to TRBD1. This CDR3 region has 14 residues. V was pared by 1 base and J by 4 bases, with 0 bases of the junction left unmatched. The germline V gene encodes CDR1 LGHNT and CDR2 FRNRAP. The DNA for the CDR3 is TGTGCTAGTGGTTTGGGGACAGGGAAAAACATTCAGTACTTC. It codes for CASGLGTGKNIQYF.

This clonotype was picked up a small number of times. The chain combines TRBV28 with TRBJ1-1; possibly TRBD1 for D (5 bases). The CDR3 loop spans 15 amino acids. Germline V gene lookup returns CDR1 MDHEN and CDR2 SYDVKM. Trimming removed 4 bases from V and 6 bases from J, with 18 bases in between. The CDR3 nucleotides are TGTGCCAGCAGTTCCCCTCGAGGCAGGGAATCTGAAGCTTTCTTT. Translated: CASSSPRGRESEAFF.

The genes are TRBV20-1 and TRBJ1-5; D not resolved. This CDR3 contains 16 residues. Deletions cut 0 bases from V and 3 bases from J, with 15 bases between. Germline loops: CDR1 DFQATT, CDR2 SNEGSKA (reference sequence). The CDR3 loop reads CSARETPTLHNQPQHF. As DNA, the CDR3 is TGCAGTGCTAGAGAGACCCCTACCCTTCACAATCAGCCCCAGCATTTT.

As regards this clonotype: One end of the junction varies from germline; a read error may be responsible. This sequence joins TRBV5-1 and TRBJ2-3; D is possibly TRBD1 (5 bases). Germline CDR1 is SGHRS and CDR2 is YFSETQ. The CDR3 totals 16 residues. CDR3 sequence reads: CASSHKTIRSTDAQYF. The CDR3 DNA follows: TGCGCCAGCAGCCACAAGACGATACGATCGACAGATGCGCAGTATTTT.

The rearrangement joins TRBV7-2 to TRBJ1-2; 7 positions agree with TRBD1. The CDR3 length is 12 residues. The germline V gene encodes CDR1 SGHTA and CDR2 FQGNSA. With 6 bases clipped from V and 8 bases from J, the junction kept 6 bases outside the gene matches. The CDR3 DNA sequence: TGTGCCAGCAGTTTCGAGGGACAGGGCTACACCTTC. Protein product: CASSFEGQGYTF.